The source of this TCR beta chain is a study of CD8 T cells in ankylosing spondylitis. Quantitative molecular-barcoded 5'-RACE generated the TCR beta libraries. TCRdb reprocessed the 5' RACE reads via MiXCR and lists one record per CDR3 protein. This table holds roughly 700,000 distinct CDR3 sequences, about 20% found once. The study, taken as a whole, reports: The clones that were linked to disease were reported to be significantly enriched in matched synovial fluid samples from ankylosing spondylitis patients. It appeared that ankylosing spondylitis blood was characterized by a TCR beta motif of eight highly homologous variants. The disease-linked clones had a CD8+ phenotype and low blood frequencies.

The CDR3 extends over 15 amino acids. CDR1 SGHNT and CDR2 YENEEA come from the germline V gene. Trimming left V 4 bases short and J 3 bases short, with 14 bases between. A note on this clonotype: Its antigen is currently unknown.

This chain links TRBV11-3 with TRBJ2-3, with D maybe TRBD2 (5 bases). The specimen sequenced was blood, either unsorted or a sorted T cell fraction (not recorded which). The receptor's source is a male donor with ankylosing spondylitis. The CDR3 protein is CASSSGLRETDTQYF. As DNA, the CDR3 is TGTGCCAGCAGCTCTGGACTGAGGGAAACAGATACGCAGTATTTT.